The rows below give T cell receptor beta chains drawn from one sample of a study of OX40 agonist ivuxolimab in advanced cancers. Here immunoSEQ multiplex PCR was the method, and the copy in TCRdb shows in-frame clones only, minus some. The repertoire has over 60,000 clones, roughly 80% of them found once; the top ten carry approximately 2%. The sequencing here drew on CD4+ or CD8+ T cells sorted from blood, taken in a trial of the OX40 agonist ivuxolimab. The source is an adult with an advanced solid tumor such as melanoma, head and neck, liver or kidney cancer. Each CDR3 is given with its conserved first and last residue. A D gene is named only where the DNA matches it firmly. The size of a clone is reported for some rows only, either as once, few or many, or as a class for expanded clones.

D gene,J gene,V gene,clone size,CDR3 protein,CDR3 DNA
.,TRBJ1-6,TRBV7-2,.,CASSLGGTAALHF,TGTGCCAGCAGCTTAGGGGGGACGGCAGCCCTCCACTTT
.,TRBJ2-2,TRBV11-3,.,CASSQVIGGELFF,TGTGCCAGCAGCCAAGTAATCGGCGGGGAGCTGTTTTTT
TRBD1,TRBJ2-5,TRBV7-9,.,CASNRGPQETQYF,TGTGCCAGCAACAGGGGGCCCCAAGAGACCCAGTACTTC
.,TRBJ2-7,TRBV11-2,.,CASSLVRASYEQYF,TGTGCCAGCAGCTTAGTACGGGCCTCCTACGAGCAGTACTTC
.,TRBJ1-2,TRBV7-8,.,CASSLAQGVSYGYTF,TGTGCCAGCAGCTTAGCACAGGGAGTTAGCTATGGCTACACCTTC
TRBD1,TRBJ1-2,TRBV6-1,.,CASSRDRAPPYGYTF,TGTGCCAGCAGCCGCGACAGGGCACCGCCTTATGGCTACACCTTC
.,TRBJ2-1,TRBV2,.,CASSPDLNEQFF,TGTGCCAGCAGTCCGGACCTCAATGAGCAGTTCTTC
.,TRBJ1-1,TRBV2,.,CASRGSGLSGTEAFF,TGTGCCAGCAGGGGATCAGGGTTGTCCGGCACTGAAGCTTTCTTT
.,TRBJ1-2,TRBV27,.,CASSPEGRRARWYGYTF,TGTGCCAGCAGCCCGGAAGGTAGAAGGGCCCGTTGGTATGGCTACACCTTC
TRBD1,TRBJ2-3,TRBV6-5,few,CASSTQGRTDTQYF,TGTGCCAGCAGTACACAGGGGCGCACAGATACGCAGTATTTT
.,TRBJ2-1,TRBV6-1,few,CASSVNPYNEQFF,TGTGCCAGCAGTGTGAATCCTTACAATGAGCAGTTCTTC
.,TRBJ1-1,TRBV19,.,CASRLRTVNTEAFF,TGTGCCAGTAGGCTACGGACGGTGAACACTGAAGCTTTCTTT
TRBD2,TRBJ2-3,TRBV13,.,CASSPWASGDTDTQYF,TGTGCCAGCAGCCCGTGGGCTAGCGGGGACACAGATACGCAGTATTTT
.,TRBJ1-4,TRBV4-3,.,CASSQGIATNEKLFF,TGCGCCAGCAGCCAGGGTATTGCAACTAATGAAAAACTGTTTTTT
TRBD1,TRBJ1-6,TRBV30,.,CAWSNTGQGYNNSPLHF,TGTGCCTGGAGTAACACGGGACAGGGGTATAATAATTCACCCCTCCACTTT
TRBD1,TRBJ2-4,TRBV18,.,CASSPFTGGTKNIQYF,TGTGCCAGCTCACCATTCACAGGGGGAACTAAAAACATTCAGTACTTC